This TCR beta chain was sequenced for a study of cytomegalovirus exposure and HLA in healthy donors. The CDR3 totals 15 residues. Per germline, CDR1 LNHDA and CDR2 SQIVND (reference sequence). The V gene end was trimmed by 6 bases and the J gene end by 1 base; junction bases not matched to a gene: 6. Study conclusions and caveats: Among immune exposure information, only CMV serostatus was available. Sequencing depth across donors, presence/absence analyses assumed, was roughly uniform. Cytomegalovirus-associated status was assigned to 164 TCR beta chains. A later analysis linked a missense DCLRE1C variant to TCR beta V- and J-gene trimming.

PCR employed 60 Vbeta and 13 Jbeta primers. The method was immunoSEQ multiplex PCR; TCRdb's version includes in-frame clones alone and lacks a portion of them. Among 150,000 to 200,000 clones, 65% to 85% were seen once, and the ten largest hold just over 4.5%. This clone has just a few counts. Its antigen is unidentified. The clonotype originates from a woman aged 45 to 65 in good health and CMV-seropositive. The chain joins TRBV19 to TRBJ1-1, with TRBD1 matching over 9 bases. Material for sequencing was PBMCs. CDR3 region: CASRHTGQGNTEAFF. The CDR3 DNA follows: TGTGCCAGTAGACATACGGGACAGGGGAACACTGAAGCTTTCTTT. Using reference TRBV19 and TRBJ1-1 for the parts outside the CDR3, the full variable domain is DGGITQSPKYLFRKEGQNVTLSCEQNLNHDAMYWYRQDPGQGLRLIYYSQIVNDFQKGDIAEGYSVSREKKESFPLTVTSAQKNPTAFYLCASRHTGQGNTEAFFGQGTRLTVV.